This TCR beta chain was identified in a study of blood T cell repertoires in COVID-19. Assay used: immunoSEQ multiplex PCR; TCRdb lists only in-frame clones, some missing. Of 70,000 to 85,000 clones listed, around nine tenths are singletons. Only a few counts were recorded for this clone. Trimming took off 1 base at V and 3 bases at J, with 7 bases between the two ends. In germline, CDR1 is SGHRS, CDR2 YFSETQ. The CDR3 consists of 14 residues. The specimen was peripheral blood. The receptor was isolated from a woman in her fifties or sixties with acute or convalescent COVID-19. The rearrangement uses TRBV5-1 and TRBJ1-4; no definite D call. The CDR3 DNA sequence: TGCGCCAGCAGCTTGCAGGTCTCTAATGAAAAACTGTTTTTT. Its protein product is CASSLQVSNEKLFF.